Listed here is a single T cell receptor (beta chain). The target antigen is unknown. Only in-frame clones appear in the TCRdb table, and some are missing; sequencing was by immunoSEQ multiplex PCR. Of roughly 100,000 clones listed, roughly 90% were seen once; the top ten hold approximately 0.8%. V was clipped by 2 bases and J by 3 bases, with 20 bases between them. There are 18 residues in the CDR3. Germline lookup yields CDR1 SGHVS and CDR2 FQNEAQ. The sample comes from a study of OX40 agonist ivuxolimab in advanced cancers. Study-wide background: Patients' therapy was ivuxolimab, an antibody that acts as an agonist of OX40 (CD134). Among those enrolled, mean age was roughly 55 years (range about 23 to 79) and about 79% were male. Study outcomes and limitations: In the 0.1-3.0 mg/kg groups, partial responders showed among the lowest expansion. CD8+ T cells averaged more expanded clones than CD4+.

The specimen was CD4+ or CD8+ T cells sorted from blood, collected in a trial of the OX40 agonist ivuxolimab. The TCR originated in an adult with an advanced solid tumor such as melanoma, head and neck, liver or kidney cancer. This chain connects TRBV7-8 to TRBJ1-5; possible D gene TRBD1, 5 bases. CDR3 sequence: CASSLTNPWAGVNQPQHF. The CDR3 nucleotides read TGTGCCAGCAGCTTAACGAACCCCTGGGCGGGGGTCAATCAGCCCCAGCATTTT. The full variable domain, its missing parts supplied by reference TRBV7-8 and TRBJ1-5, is GAGVSQSPRYKVAKRGQDVALRCDPISGHVSLFWYQQALGQGPEFLTYFQNEAQLDKSGLPSDRFFAERPEGSVSTLKIQRTQQEDSAVYLCASSLTNPWAGVNQPQHFGDGTRLSIL.